The 16 T cell receptor beta chains below all came from one sample that was sequenced in a study of T cells in Graves' hyperthyroidism and ophthalmopathy. RNA transcripts served as the template for amplifying TCR beta CDR3 regions. The primer set for the first-round RT-PCR of the TCR CDR3 was HTBI. TCRdb analysed the multiplex PCR reads with MiXCR anew, one entry per CDR3 protein. The table lists some 690,000 distinct CDR3 sequences, 15% to 20% of them singletons. Sequenced material: blood. These receptors originate from a man over 45 with Graves' hyperthyroidism.

The J gene is TRBJ2-5, the V gene TRBV11-2; perhaps TRBD2 as D (5 bases). Trimming stripped 5 bases from V and 6 bases from J, with 25 bases between. This CDR3 comprises 17 residues. Germline-derived CDR1 and CDR2 are SGHAT and FQNNGV. CDR3: CASSPNERRGSTKTQYF. CDR3 DNA sequence: TGTGCCAGCAGCCCCAATGAACGTCGAGGGAGTACGAAGACCCAGTACTTC.

V gene TRBV20-1 combines with J gene TRBJ2-1, with TRBD2 identical over 9 bases. CDR3 size: 16 residues. V lost 1 base, J lost 0 bases, and 4 bases stayed unmatched. Looked up from germline, CDR1 is DFQATT and CDR2 is SNEGSKA (reference sequence). The CDR3 is CSARVTSGLSYNEQFF. As DNA, the CDR3 is TGCAGTGCTAGAGTGACTAGCGGCCTCTCCTACAATGAGCAGTTCTTC.

This clonotype was observed at least ten times. The CDR3 nucleotides are TGTGCCAGCAGTGAAGGAGTCGGGGCTAGCGGGAGAGGGACCCAGTACTTC. Protein product: CASSEGVGASGRGTQYF. This sequence joins TRBV2 and TRBJ2-5, with TRBD2 matching 10 bases. CDR1 is SNHLY and CDR2 is FYNNEI in the germline V gene. Germline trimming cut 1 base from V and 7 bases from J; bases unmatched to any gene: 12. This CDR3 has 17 residues.

The chain recombines TRBV28 with TRBJ2-5, with D possibly being TRBD1 (5 bases). Trimming left V 5 bases short and J 4 bases short, with 14 bases between. There are 14 residues in the CDR3. Germline CDR1 and CDR2: MDHEN and SYDVKM. Here the CDR3 reads CASSPLMGPETQYF. CDR3 DNA sequence: TGTGCCAGCAGTCCGCTAATGGGGCCAGAGACCCAGTACTTC.

V usage is TRBV12-3 or TRBV12-4 and J usage is TRBJ2-2; D tentatively fits TRBD1 or TRBD2 (5 bases each). The CDR3 is 12 amino acids. Trimming removed 6 bases from V and 14 bases from J, with 16 bases in between. The CDR3, as DNA: TGTGCCAGCAGCCTTGGGGGTAGGAGCCTGTTTTTT. This gives the protein CASSLGGRSLFF.

This clonotype was found many times. The rearrangement uses TRBV28 and TRBJ2-1; D possibly corresponds to TRBD2 (6 bases). Germline loops: CDR1 MDHEN, CDR2 SYDVKM. The CDR3 length is 19 residues. Trimming cost V 3 bases and J 6 bases, with 27 bases left between them. CDR3 sequence reads: CASSLGLLAPGVVSNEQFF. The CDR3 bases are TGTGCCAGCAGTTTGGGTCTCCTCGCCCCGGGGGTGGTTTCCAATGAGCAGTTCTTC.

About this clonotype itself: Being one base from a much bigger clone, this may be a read error. The chain links TRBV10-3 to TRBJ2-2; D is undetermined. The CDR3 loop spans 13 amino acids. V lost 3 bases, J lost 8 bases, and 10 bases lay in between. CDR1 ENHRY and CDR2 SYGVKD come from the germline V gene. CDR3 nucleotides: TGTGCCATCAGTGAAGCGCCCAGGGGGGAGCTGTTTTTT. It specifies CAISEAPRGELFF.

This chain joins TRBV5-1 and TRBJ2-3, with 10 bases aligning to TRBD2. CDR1 and CDR2 (germline): SGHRS, YFSETQ. The CDR3 extends over 16 amino acids. With V trimmed by 0 bases and J by 2 bases, 3 bases remained unmatched. The CDR3 here is CASSLEGTSDTDTQYF. CDR3 nucleotide sequence: TGCGCCAGCAGCTTGGAGGGGACTAGCGACACAGATACGCAGTATTTT.

A few counts support this clonotype. The genes are TRBV24-1 and TRBJ2-7, with 9 bases lining up with TRBD1. The CDR3 loop spans 14 amino acids. Germline CDR1 and CDR2: KGHDR and SFDVKD. Trimming removed 5 bases from V and 2 bases from J; junction bases left unmatched: 3. CDR3 amino acids: CATSAGQGPYEQYF. The CDR3 DNA is TGTGCCACCAGTGCTGGACAGGGGCCCTACGAGCAGTACTTC.

This sequence joins TRBV7-6 and TRBJ2-7; D is ambiguous. The CDR3 consists of 13 residues. Trimming took off 5 bases at V and 2 bases at J, with 10 bases between the two ends. CDR1 is SGHVS, CDR2 FNYEAQ, per germline. The CDR3 bases are TGTGCCAGCAGCCCAGAATACGCCTACGAGCAGTACTTC. It translates to CASSPEYAYEQYF.

This chain connects TRBV9 to TRBJ1-6; weak D call: TRBD1 (5 bases). The V and J ends lost 4 bases and 14 bases respectively, with 22 bases between them. This CDR3 has 15 residues. Germline CDR1 and CDR2: SGDLS and YYNGEE. The CDR3 reads CASSSQPGMHSSLHF. The CDR3 nucleotides read TGTGCCAGCAGCTCCCAGCCAGGGATGCACTCATCCCTCCACTTT. Full variable domain (rest looked up from reference TRBV9 and TRBJ1-6): DSGVTQTPKHLITATGQRVTLRCSPRSGDLSVYWYQQSLDQGLQFLIQYYNGEERAKGNILERFSAQQFPDLHSELNLSSLELGDSALYFCASSSQPGMHSSLHFGNGTRLTVT.

The rearrangement uses TRBV7-3 and TRBJ2-1, with 7 bases identical to TRBD1. CDR3 length: 16 residues. Looked up from germline, CDR1 is SGHTA and CDR2 is FQGTGA. J was trimmed by 5 bases and V by 0 bases; bases with no gene match: 7. CDR3 bases: TGTGCCAGCAGCTTAACGCCGGGACAGATTAACAATGAGCAGTTCTTC. It translates to CASSLTPGQINNEQFF.

This clonotype occurred many times. The chain couples TRBV6-1 to TRBJ2-7; 7 nucleotides match TRBD1. Germline-derived CDR1 and CDR2 are MNHNS and SASEGT. V was pared by 8 bases and J by 4 bases, with 8 bases of the junction left unmatched. The CDR3 runs 13 residues. The CDR3 is CASYRTGTYEQYF. The CDR3 coding sequence is TGTGCCAGCTACCGGACAGGAACTTACGAGCAGTACTTC.

Ten or more counts support this clonotype. This chain joins TRBV6-2 or TRBV6-3 and TRBJ1-1; D perhaps matches TRBD1 (5 bases). The CDR3 has 18 amino acids. Germline-derived CDR1 and CDR2 are MNHEY and SVGEGT. Trimming removed 2 bases from V and 1 base from J, with 20 bases in between. The CDR3 spells CASSYEAGTPYRNTEAFF. In nucleotides, the CDR3 is TGTGCCAGCAGTTACGAAGCTGGGACGCCCTACAGGAACACTGAAGCTTTCTTT.

Ten or more counts support this clonotype. The J gene is TRBJ2-7, the V gene TRBV19, with 8 bases aligning to TRBD1. V lost 1 base and J lost 1; bases outside the gene matches: 6. The CDR3 extends over 16 amino acids. Germline CDR1 LNHDA, CDR2 SQIVND (reference sequence). The CDR3, as DNA: TGTGCCAGTAGTATAGTTGGGCAGGGGGCATCCTACGAGCAGTACTTC. Residues: CASSIVGQGASYEQYF.

This clonotype has ten or more counts. The rearrangement uses TRBV20-1 and TRBJ2-1; D is ambiguous. V was pared by 0 bases and J by 0 bases, with 12 bases between. Germline assignment: CDR1 DFQATT and CDR2 SNEGSKA (reference sequence). The CDR3 runs to 16 residues. The CDR3 spells CSARDPWASSYNEQFF. CDR3 DNA: TGCAGTGCTAGAGATCCATGGGCGTCCTCCTACAATGAGCAGTTCTTC.